The source of this T cell receptor (beta chain) is a study of beta chain features in type 1 diabetes. Reverse transcribing all isolated RNA meant expressed TCRB transcripts were sequenced. The table came from immunoSEQ multiplex PCR; TCRdb's copy has only in-frame clones and leaves some out. This table has fewer than 400,000 clones, around 8% appearing once. This clone was detected only a few times. No antigen is known for it. Study conclusions and caveats: A closer apparent resemblance between naive, central memory and Treg TCRB repertoires was seen in patients than in healthy donors.

CDR1 and CDR2 from the germline V gene are SGDLS and YYNGEE. The CDR3 loop spans 15 amino acids. V shed 0 bases, J shed 7 bases, and the junction held 10 bases outside the gene matches. Sequencing was carried out using central memory CD4+ T cells from blood. The genes are TRBV9 and TRBJ2-7, with TRBD1 identical over 7 bases. This clonotype was sampled from a woman under 30 in good health. The CDR3 region is CASSVEQGFDREQYF. The CDR3 nucleotides are TGTGCCAGCAGCGTAGAACAGGGGTTCGACCGGGAGCAGTACTTC.